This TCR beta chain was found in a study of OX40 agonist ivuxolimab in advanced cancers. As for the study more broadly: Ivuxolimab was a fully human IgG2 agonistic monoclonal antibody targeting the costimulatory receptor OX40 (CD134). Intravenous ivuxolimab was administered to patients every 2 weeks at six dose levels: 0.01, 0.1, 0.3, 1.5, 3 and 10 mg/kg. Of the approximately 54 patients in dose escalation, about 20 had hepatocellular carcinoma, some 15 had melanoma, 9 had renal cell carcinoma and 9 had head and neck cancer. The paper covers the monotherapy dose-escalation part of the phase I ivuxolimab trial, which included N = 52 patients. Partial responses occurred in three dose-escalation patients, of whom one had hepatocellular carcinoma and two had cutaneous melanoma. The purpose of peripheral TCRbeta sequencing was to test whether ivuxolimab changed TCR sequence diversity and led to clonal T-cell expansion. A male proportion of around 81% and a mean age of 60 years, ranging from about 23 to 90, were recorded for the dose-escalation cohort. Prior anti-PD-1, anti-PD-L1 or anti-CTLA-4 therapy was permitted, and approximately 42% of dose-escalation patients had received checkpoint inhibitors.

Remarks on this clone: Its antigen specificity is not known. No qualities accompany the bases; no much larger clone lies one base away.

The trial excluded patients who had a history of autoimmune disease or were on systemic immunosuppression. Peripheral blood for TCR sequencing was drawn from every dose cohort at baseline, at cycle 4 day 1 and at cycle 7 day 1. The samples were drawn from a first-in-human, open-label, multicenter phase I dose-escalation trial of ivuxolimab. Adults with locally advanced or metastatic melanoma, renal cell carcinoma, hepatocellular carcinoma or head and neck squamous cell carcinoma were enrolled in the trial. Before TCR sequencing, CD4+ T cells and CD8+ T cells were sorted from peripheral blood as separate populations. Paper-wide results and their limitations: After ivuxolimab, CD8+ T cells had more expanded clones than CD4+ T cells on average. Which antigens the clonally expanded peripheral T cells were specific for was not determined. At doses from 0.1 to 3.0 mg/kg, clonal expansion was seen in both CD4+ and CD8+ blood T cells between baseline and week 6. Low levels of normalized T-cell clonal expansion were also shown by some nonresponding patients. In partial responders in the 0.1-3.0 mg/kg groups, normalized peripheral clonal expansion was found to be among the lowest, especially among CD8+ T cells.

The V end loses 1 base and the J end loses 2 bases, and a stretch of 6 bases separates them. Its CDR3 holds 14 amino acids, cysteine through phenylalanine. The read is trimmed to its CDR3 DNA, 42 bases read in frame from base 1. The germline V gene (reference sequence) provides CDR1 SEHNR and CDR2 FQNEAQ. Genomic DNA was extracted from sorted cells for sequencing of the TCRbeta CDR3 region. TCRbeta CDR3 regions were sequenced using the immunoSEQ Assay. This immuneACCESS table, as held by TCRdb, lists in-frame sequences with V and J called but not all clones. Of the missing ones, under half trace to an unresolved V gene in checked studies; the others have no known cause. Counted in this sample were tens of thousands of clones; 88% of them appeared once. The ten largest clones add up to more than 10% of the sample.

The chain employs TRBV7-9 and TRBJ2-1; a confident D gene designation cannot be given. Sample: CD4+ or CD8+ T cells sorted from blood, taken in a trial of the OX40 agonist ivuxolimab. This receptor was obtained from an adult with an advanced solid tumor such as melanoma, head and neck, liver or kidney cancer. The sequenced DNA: TGTGCCAGCAGCTTAGTGCTGACCTACAATGAGCAGTTCTTC. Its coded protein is CASSLVLTYNEQFF.